A selection of T cell receptor beta chains follows, all from one sample in a study of blood T cell repertoires in COVID-19. Assay used: immunoSEQ multiplex PCR; TCRdb lists only in-frame clones, some missing. Here the sample spans roughly 150,000 clones, 75% to 90% being singletons. Sample: peripheral blood. The origin of the receptors is an elderly woman with acute or convalescent COVID-19. The conserved cysteine and the conserved F or W are not part of the CDR3 here. Each record gives: clone size, V gene, J gene, CDR3 protein. Only part of the rows carry a size: once, few, many, or a class if the clone is expanded.

abundance: .; v_gene: TRBV5-1; j_gene: TRBJ1-1; CDR3aa: ASSLRADTEAF
abundance: .; v_gene: TRBV5-1; j_gene: TRBJ2-3; CDR3aa: ASRPALPQGSDTQY
abundance: .; v_gene: TRBV3-1/TRBV3-2; j_gene: TRBJ1-4; CDR3aa: ASSQSRTVVGKLF
abundance: once; v_gene: TRBV2; j_gene: TRBJ2-3; CDR3aa: ASSRLAGEDTQY
abundance: .; v_gene: TRBV19; j_gene: TRBJ1-5; CDR3aa: ASSPLQANSNQPQH
abundance: .; v_gene: TRBV15; j_gene: TRBJ1-3; CDR3aa: ATSRDYMGDTIY
abundance: .; v_gene: TRBV18; j_gene: TRBJ2-7; CDR3aa: ASSPLAAGPSSSYEQY
abundance: .; v_gene: TRBV25-1; j_gene: TRBJ1-4; CDR3aa: ASSVQGKLF
abundance: .; v_gene: TRBV11-3; j_gene: TRBJ2-3; CDR3aa: ASSWSSGGTTDTQY
abundance: once; v_gene: TRBV5-1; j_gene: TRBJ2-3; CDR3aa: ASELAGGPADTQY
abundance: .; v_gene: TRBV5-1; j_gene: TRBJ1-1; CDR3aa: ASSARDRGLNTEAF
abundance: .; v_gene: TRBV4-3; j_gene: TRBJ2-3; CDR3aa: ASSPIRGAFGDTQY
abundance: .; v_gene: TRBV4-1; j_gene: TRBJ2-1; CDR3aa: ASSQVSRLAGGSSYNEQF
abundance: .; v_gene: TRBV5-1; j_gene: TRBJ2-5; CDR3aa: ASSSLEEETQY
abundance: .; v_gene: TRBV19; j_gene: TRBJ1-2; CDR3aa: ASSQGVHYGYT
abundance: .; v_gene: TRBV10-2; j_gene: TRBJ1-4; CDR3aa: ASRGTATNEKLF
abundance: .; v_gene: TRBV19; j_gene: TRBJ1-2; CDR3aa: ASSIGTGRFYGYT
abundance: .; v_gene: TRBV5-1; j_gene: TRBJ1-5; CDR3aa: ASSLGTGGQPQH
abundance: .; v_gene: TRBV25-1; j_gene: TRBJ1-3; CDR3aa: ASTGRDSGNTIY
abundance: .; v_gene: TRBV3-1/TRBV3-2; j_gene: TRBJ2-3; CDR3aa: ASSPFLAGNGDTQY
abundance: .; v_gene: TRBV14; j_gene: TRBJ2-5; CDR3aa: ASSQKPLGLAGEETQY
abundance: .; v_gene: TRBV6-1; j_gene: TRBJ1-5; CDR3aa: ASSEGQWNNQPQH
abundance: .; v_gene: TRBV18; j_gene: TRBJ1-3; CDR3aa: ASSENLGPSGNTIY
abundance: once; v_gene: TRBV12-5; j_gene: TRBJ1-2; CDR3aa: ASEGRAGRNGYT
abundance: .; v_gene: TRBV10-3; j_gene: TRBJ1-2; CDR3aa: AISLGGANYGYT
abundance: .; v_gene: TRBV2; j_gene: TRBJ2-1; CDR3aa: ASRQLAGGYDEQF
abundance: .; v_gene: TRBV18; j_gene: TRBJ2-1; CDR3aa: ASSRLSSYNEQF
abundance: .; v_gene: TRBV7-6; j_gene: TRBJ2-3; CDR3aa: ASSLRDRAYTDTQY
abundance: .; v_gene: TRBV29-1; j_gene: TRBJ2-7; CDR3aa: SVVPAAGGYEQY
abundance: .; v_gene: TRBV6-5; j_gene: TRBJ2-7; CDR3aa: ASSYGGRRGSYEQY
abundance: .; v_gene: TRBV5-1; j_gene: TRBJ2-3; CDR3aa: ASSFAGDTSTDTQY
abundance: .; v_gene: TRBV6-6; j_gene: TRBJ2-1; CDR3aa: ASTGTRYNEQF
abundance: .; v_gene: TRBV11-3; j_gene: TRBJ2-5; CDR3aa: ASSSGLASIQTQY
abundance: .; v_gene: TRBV25-1; j_gene: TRBJ1-1; CDR3aa: ATLGVKAF
abundance: .; v_gene: TRBV7-9; j_gene: TRBJ2-7; CDR3aa: ASSTRDRAYEQY
abundance: .; v_gene: TRBV6-4; j_gene: TRBJ2-1; CDR3aa: ASSEGYEQF
abundance: .; v_gene: TRBV15; j_gene: TRBJ2-7; CDR3aa: ATSRGRGAYEQY
abundance: .; v_gene: TRBV7-9; j_gene: TRBJ1-1; CDR3aa: ASSQDRGRGNTEAF
abundance: .; v_gene: TRBV5-5; j_gene: TRBJ2-5; CDR3aa: ASSWQASQETQY
abundance: .; v_gene: TRBV19; j_gene: TRBJ1-2; CDR3aa: ASRPQGALVSGYGYT
abundance: .; v_gene: TRBV2; j_gene: TRBJ1-1; CDR3aa: ASSEGQGGRAF
abundance: .; v_gene: TRBV24-1; j_gene: TRBJ1-1; CDR3aa: ATRAGTGNTEAF